A single sample is the source of the 32 T cell receptor beta chains below, sequenced in a study of blood T cell repertoires in COVID-19 (dated by TCRdb to 2018 to 2021). The library came from the immunoSEQ multiplex PCR assay. What TCRdb holds here is the immuneACCESS table cut down to in-frame rearrangements. Part of the clones is not present; checked against another copy, under half of the missing clones reflect an unresolved V gene, and the others are unexplained. The sample contains 490,000 or so clones, 70% to 90% of them found a single time. 1.8% of the sample is taken by the ten largest. Sequencing input: PBMCs or T cells enriched from blood (not recorded which). These receptor sequences come from a woman aged 40 to 55 who had recovered from COVID-19.

The chain couples TRBV6-5 to TRBJ1-1; D not certain. The CDR3 extends over 15 amino acids. Germline V gene sequence: CDR1 MNHEY, CDR2 SVGAGI. The V gene lost 2 bases and the J gene lost 6 bases, with 16 bases spanning the gap. CDR3 bases: TGTGCCAGCAGTTACACGACATCGGGAGGTGCTGAAGCTTTCTTT. Translated, it gives CASSYTTSGGAEAFF.

V is TRBV5-1 and J is TRBJ1-6; D not certain. There are 17 residues in the CDR3. V dropped 4 bases and J dropped 4 bases, with 18 bases sitting between them. Per germline, CDR1 SGHRS and CDR2 YFSETQ. The CDR3 region is CASSASEGAQYNSPLHF. CDR3 nucleotide sequence: TGCGCCAGCAGCGCATCGGAAGGAGCCCAATATAATTCACCCCTCCACTTT.

The chain is built from TRBV24-1 and TRBJ2-1, with 7 bases aligning to TRBD1. The CDR3 is 16 amino acids. The J segment lost 0 bases and the V segment lost 10 bases, leaving 11 bases of the junction unmatched. Per the germline V gene, CDR1 is KGHDR and CDR2 is SFDVKD. CDR3 coding DNA: TGTGCCACGGCGGCAACAGGGGCCAGCTCCTACAATGAGCAGTTCTTC. Translating gives CATAATGASSYNEQFF.

The chain uses TRBV13 and TRBJ2-7; tentative D call: TRBD2 (6 bases). Per the germline V gene, CDR1 is PRHDT and CDR2 is FYEKMQ (reference sequence). Trimming took 4 bases from V and 6 from J, leaving 16 bases between them. There are 14 residues in the CDR3. The CDR3 bases are TGTGCCAGCAGCTCCTTGGTGGGACTGAGCGAGCAGTACTTC. Its translation: CASSSLVGLSEQYF.

CDR3 loop: CASSQSTGDYGYTF. The CDR3 DNA reads as TGCGCCAGCAGCCAGTCAACAGGGGACTATGGCTACACCTTC. V is TRBV4-1 and J is TRBJ1-2; 7 bases are shared with TRBD1. CDR3 length: 14 amino acids. V lost 3 bases and J lost 3; bases outside the gene matches: 4. Germline V gene lookup returns CDR1 MGHRA and CDR2 YSYEKL.

The genes are TRBV5-1 and TRBJ1-1, with TRBD1 matching 7 bases. Trimming took 3 bases from V and 1 from J; bases not matched to a gene: 9. The CDR3 loop spans 16 amino acids. CDR1 is SGHRS and CDR2 is YFSETQ in the germline V gene. CDR3 coding DNA: TGCGCCAGCAGCTGGACGATGACAGGGCAGAACACTGAAGCTTTCTTT. Translated: CASSWTMTGQNTEAFF.

The rearrangement links TRBV4-3 to TRBJ2-7; TRBD1 is a possible D gene (6 bases). The germline V and J ends were trimmed by 3 bases and 2 bases, with 11 bases remaining between them. The CDR3 is made up of 14 amino acids. Germline CDR1 reads LGHNA; CDR2 reads YSLEER. CDR3 sequence reads: CASSHFRTAYEQYF. The CDR3 DNA is TGCGCCAGCAGCCATTTTCGGACAGCCTACGAGCAGTACTTC.

This clone came up a few times. The gene calls are TRBV19 and TRBJ2-2, with TRBD1 as a possible D gene (8 bases). V lost 2 bases and J lost 4, with 14 bases in between. The CDR3 contains 16 residues. Germline V gene sequence: CDR1 LNHDA, CDR2 SQIVND (reference sequence). CDR3 sequence (DNA): TGTGCCAGTAGTATATACAGGGGGGGAGGCACCGGGGAGCTGTTTTTT. Its protein product is CASSIYRGGGTGELFF. Looking up the rest from reference TRBV19 and TRBJ2-2 gives the full variable domain: DGGITQSPKYLFRKEGQNVTLSCEQNLNHDAMYWYRQDPGQGLRLIYYSQIVNDFQKGDIAEGYSVSREKKESFPLTVTSAQKNPTAFYLCASSIYRGGGTGELFFGEGSRLTVL.

The rearrangement links TRBV4-1 to TRBJ2-1; 7 bases agree with TRBD2. The V gene end was trimmed by 1 base and the J gene end by 2 bases; junction bases not matched to a gene: 5. The CDR3 loop spans 16 amino acids. CDR1 and CDR2 from the germline V gene are MGHRA and YSYEKL. The CDR3 here is CASSQGRLAAYNEQFF. CDR3 DNA: TGCGCCAGCAGCCAAGGTCGGCTAGCGGCCTACAATGAGCAGTTCTTC.

A word on this clone: A read error may account for a junction end that differs from germline. The chain couples TRBV7-7 to TRBJ2-1; D not resolved. CDR3 length: 14 residues. The germline V gene has CDR1 SSHAT and CDR2 FNYEAQ (reference sequence). The CDR3 coding sequence is TGTGCTAGCAGCCGTTCCAGCTCCTACAATGAGCAGTTCTTC. It is translated as CASSRSSSYNEQFF.

The gene calls are TRBV19 and TRBJ2-1; a possible D gene is TRBD2 (6 bases). The CDR3 sequence is 12 residues long. V shed 3 bases and J shed 8 bases, with 8 bases lying between them. Germline V CDR1 and CDR2: LNHDA, SQIVND (reference sequence). This CDR3 reads CASSIGGYEQFF. In nucleotides, the CDR3 is TGTGCCAGTAGTATTGGGGGGTATGAGCAGTTCTTC.

The chain uses TRBV7-8 and TRBJ2-2; the D gene is possibly TRBD2 (6 bases). V was pared by 3 bases and J by 0 bases, with 8 bases between. Germline assignment: CDR1 SGHVS and CDR2 FQNEAQ. This CDR3 is built from 15 residues. In DNA, the CDR3 is TGTGCCAGCAGCTTCGGCGGGGCGAACACCGGGGAGCTGTTTTTT. Protein product: CASSFGGANTGELFF.

V gene TRBV25-1 combines with J gene TRBJ2-2, with D perhaps TRBD1 (6 bases). In germline, CDR1 is MGHDK, CDR2 SYGVNS. The CDR3 covers 15 residues. Trimming pared 6 bases from V and 6 bases from J, leaving 17 bases between. CDR3 nucleotides: TGTGCCAGCAGACTGGATGCAGGGGTCTCCGGGGAGCTGTTTTTT. Translating it yields CASRLDAGVSGELFF. Drawing the rest from reference TRBV25-1 and TRBJ2-2, the complete variable domain is EADIYQTPRYLVIGTGKKITLECSQTMGHDKMYWYQQDPGMELHLIHYSYGVNSTEKGDLSSESTVSRIRTEHFPLTLESARPSHTSQYLCASRLDAGVSGELFFGEGSRLTVL.

This clone was seen once. The chain joins TRBV6-5 to TRBJ2-1; 14 nucleotides line up with TRBD2. V lost 5 bases and J lost 9; bases outside the gene matches: 6. This CDR3 region has 15 residues. Germline assignment: CDR1 MNHEY and CDR2 SVGAGI. This CDR3 is CASSPPGLAGVEQFF. The DNA for the CDR3 is TGTGCCAGCAGTCCACCGGGACTAGCGGGAGTTGAGCAGTTCTTC.

This clone was seen once. The J gene is TRBJ2-1, the V gene TRBV30; a possible D gene is TRBD1 (7 bases). This CDR3 contains 14 residues. Trimming removed 2 bases from V and 4 bases from J, with 12 bases in between. Looked up from germline, CDR1 is GTSNPN and CDR2 is SVGIG (reference sequence). The CDR3 DNA is TGTGCCTGGAGTCCGGAGGGGGCTTACAATGAGCAGTTCTTC. Translated: CAWSPEGAYNEQFF.

This clone was counted a single time. The rearrangement joins TRBV11-2 to TRBJ1-4, with D possibly TRBD1 on 5 matching bases. CDR3 length: 18 amino acids. In germline, CDR1 is SGHAT, CDR2 FQNNGV. The germline V and J ends were trimmed by 1 base and 0 bases, with 15 bases remaining between them. The CDR3 loop reads CASSLGRGGLATNEKLFF. CDR3 DNA: TGTGCCAGCAGCTTAGGAAGGGGTGGCCTGGCAACTAATGAAAAACTGTTTTTT. Full variable domain (outside the CDR3, taken from reference TRBV11-2 and TRBJ1-4): EAGVAQSPRYKIIEKRQSVAFWCNPISGHATLYWYQQILGQGPKLLIQFQNNGVVDDSQLPKDRFSAERLKGVDSTLKIQPAKLEDSAVYLCASSLGRGGLATNEKLFFGSGTQLSVL.

This rearrangement joins TRBV27 to TRBJ2-6; 7 nucleotides align to TRBD1. This CDR3 has 20 amino acids. After removal of 5 bases from V and 5 bases from J, the junction contained 21 bases not matched to a gene. The germline CDR1 and CDR2 sequences are MNHEY and SMNVEV (reference sequence). For the CDR3, the DNA is TGTGCCAGCAGTCCAAGACAGGGAATTTGGGTATCAGTGAGGGCCAACGTCCTGACTTTC. It specifies CASSPRQGIWVSVRANVLTF.

This sequence joins TRBV27 and TRBJ2-3, with D perhaps matching TRBD2 (5 bases). V lost 8 bases to trimming and J lost 5 bases, with 17 bases between them. There are 14 residues in the CDR3. Germline loops: CDR1 MNHEY, CDR2 SMNVEV (reference sequence). Here the CDR3 DNA reads TGTGCCAGCGAGGGAGAGAAAATGATAGATACGCAGTATTTT. It specifies CASEGEKMIDTQYF.

The genes are TRBV5-8 and TRBJ2-4; maybe TRBD1 (5 bases). Germline assignment: CDR1 SGHTS and CDR2 YDEGEE. With 5 bases removed from V and 1 base from J, the gap between germline ends came to 10 bases. CDR3 length: 14 residues. The CDR3: CASSPDTAKNIQYF. CDR3 nucleotide sequence: TGTGCCAGCAGTCCGGACACGGCCAAAAACATTCAGTACTTC.

The chain links TRBV29-1 to TRBJ2-7; tentative D call: TRBD1 (7 bases). The germline CDR1 and CDR2 sequences are SQVTM and ANQGSEA. Deletions cut 3 bases from V and 2 bases from J, with 11 bases between. The CDR3 spans 13 residues. The chain's CDR3 is CSVEEGAAYEQYF. The CDR3 nucleotides read TGCAGCGTTGAGGAGGGGGCGGCCTACGAGCAGTACTTC.

The chain links TRBV7-9 to TRBJ2-1; 10 bases align to TRBD2. The CDR3 contains 19 residues. Germline CDR1 SEHNR, CDR2 FQNEAQ (reference sequence). V dropped 5 bases and J dropped 2; count of bases not matched to a gene: 15. CDR3 nucleotides: TGTGCCAGCAGCGATTTCTTGGCGGAGCTAGCGGGAGCCTACAATGAGCAGTTCTTC. This translates into CASSDFLAELAGAYNEQFF.

The chain couples TRBV6-5 to TRBJ1-6; D is unresolved. The CDR3 extends over 16 amino acids. The germline CDR1 and CDR2 sequences are MNHEY and SVGAGI. V lost 0 bases, J lost 9 bases, and 15 bases lay in between. CDR3 DNA sequence: TGTGCCAGCAGTTACTCTGGGGTAGGGAGGTTTTCACCCCTCCACTTT. This codes for CASSYSGVGRFSPLHF.

The rearrangement uses TRBV27 and TRBJ2-1, with 7 bases fitting TRBD1. V lost 4 bases to trimming and J lost 3 bases; unmatched junction nucleotides: 3. Per the germline V gene, CDR1 is MNHEY and CDR2 is SMNVEV (reference sequence). The CDR3 sequence is 14 residues long. The CDR3 protein is CASSSYRGYNEQFF. The CDR3, as DNA: TGTGCCAGCAGTTCCTACAGGGGCTACAATGAGCAGTTCTTC.

J is TRBJ2-7 and V is TRBV9, with 7 positions matching TRBD1. The CDR3 totals 14 residues. V shed 2 bases, J shed 3 bases, and the junction held 5 bases outside the gene matches. Germline loops: CDR1 SGDLS, CDR2 YYNGEE. CDR3 amino acids: CASSVGQEGYEQYF. CDR3 bases: TGTGCCAGCAGCGTTGGACAGGAAGGCTACGAGCAGTACTTC.

V usage is TRBV4-1 and J usage is TRBJ1-5; TRBD1 is a possible D gene (6 bases). Germline V gene data show CDR1 as MGHRA and CDR2 as YSYEKL. The CDR3 extends over 16 amino acids. Trimming took off 2 bases at V and 6 bases at J, with 17 bases between the two ends. CDR3 nucleotide sequence: TGCGCCAGCAGCCAAAGCGGACAGCCGGGCAGTCAGCCCCAGCATTTT. As protein: CASSQSGQPGSQPQHF.

The CDR3 protein is CASGLWTGSQPQHF. The CDR3, as DNA: TGTGCTAGTGGTTTGTGGACAGGGTCTCAGCCCCAGCATTTT. The chain is built from TRBV12-5 and TRBJ1-5; TRBD1 matches at 8 bases. Trimming removed 2 bases from V and 6 bases from J; junction bases left unmatched: 3. This CDR3 is 14 amino acids long. The germline CDR1 and CDR2 sequences are LGHNT and FRNRAP.

The rearrangement links TRBV10-1 to TRBJ2-1, with 9 bases fitting TRBD1. The CDR3 has 18 amino acids. Germline-derived CDR1 and CDR2 are WNHNN and SYGVQD (reference sequence). Trimming at V came to 3 bases and at J to 7 bases, leaving 16 bases not matched to a gene. CDR3 protein: CASSDPAQGTGLQNEQFF. CDR3 in DNA: TGCGCCAGCAGTGACCCGGCCCAGGGGACAGGGTTACAGAATGAGCAGTTCTTC.

V usage is TRBV30 and J usage is TRBJ1-5; tentatively, D is TRBD1 (5 bases). The CDR3 sequence is 11 residues long. The ends were cut back, 8 bases at V and 7 bases at J, with 12 bases in the middle. Per germline, CDR1 GTSNPN and CDR2 SVGIG (reference sequence). CDR3 DNA: TGTGCCACTGGGGGGAACCAGCCCCAGCATTTT. Encoded protein: CATGGNQPQHF.

The chain joins TRBV30 to TRBJ1-6; no clear D. Trimming removed 2 bases from V and 7 bases from J, with 6 bases in between. CDR1 and CDR2 from the germline V gene are GTSNPN and SVGIG (reference sequence). This CDR3 region has 12 residues. The CDR3 is CAWSPGNSPLHF. In DNA form, the CDR3 reads TGTGCCTGGAGTCCGGGGAATTCACCCCTCCACTTT.

This rearrangement joins TRBV4-3 to TRBJ2-3; D perhaps matches TRBD1 (6 bases). The CDR3 totals 16 residues. V was cut by 0 bases and J by 3 bases, with 13 bases left in between. Per germline, CDR1 LGHNA and CDR2 YSLEER. CDR3 sequence (DNA): TGCGCCAGCAGCCAAGATCAGAGAGGGGGTACAGATACGCAGTATTTT. Translating gives CASSQDQRGGTDTQYF.

The gene calls are TRBV2 and TRBJ2-7; 7 nucleotides agree with TRBD1. The germline V gene has CDR1 SNHLY and CDR2 FYNNEI. The CDR3 is 13 amino acids. J lost 2 bases, V lost 6 bases, and 4 bases had no gene match. Here the CDR3 DNA reads TGTGCCAGCAGCTCGGGACAGACCTACGAGCAGTACTTC. Translating gives CASSSGQTYEQYF.

V gene TRBV7-9 combines with J gene TRBJ2-3; possible D gene TRBD1, 6 bases. V was shortened by 6 bases and J by 7 bases, with 23 bases between the two germline ends. Per the germline V gene, CDR1 is SEHNR and CDR2 is FQNEAQ (reference sequence). The CDR3 totals 16 residues. The CDR3 coding sequence is TGTGCCAGCAGTCCCGTGTATGACAGGCTTGGGTATACGCAGTATTTT. It encodes CASSPVYDRLGYTQYF. The full variable domain, with the rest looked up from reference TRBV7-9 and TRBJ2-3, is DTGVSQNPRHKITKRGQNVTFRCDPISEHNRLYWYRQTLGQGPEFLTYFQNEAQLEKSRLLSDRFSAERPKGSFSTLEIQRTEQGDSAMYLCASSPVYDRLGYTQYFGPGTRLTVL.